The sequence of this T cell receptor beta chain was determined in a study of cytomegalovirus exposure and HLA in healthy donors. Germline V gene sequence: CDR1 KGHSH, CDR2 LQKENI. This CDR3 comprises 16 residues. Trimming stripped 3 bases from V and 0 bases from J, with 11 bases between. Both 60 Vbeta primers and 13 Jbeta primers went into the PCR. Measured with immunoSEQ multiplex PCR; TCRdb has only the in-frame clones, and not every one. The repertoire consists of about 140,000 clones, with 66% occurring once and the leading ten covering 6% to 8%. The receptor comes from a woman aged 55-69 years in good health and CMV-seronegative. The V and J genes are TRBV18 and TRBJ2-2; a weak D match, TRBD1 (6 bases). The sequencing sample was made of PBMCs. The CDR3 reads CASSPGQRANTGELFF. DNA of the CDR3: TGTGCCAGCTCACCCGGACAGAGAGCGAACACCGGGGAGCTGTTTTTT.